The next 13 T cell receptor beta chains were all read from a single sample in a study of T cells in Graves' hyperthyroidism and ophthalmopathy. TCR beta CDR3 sequences were amplified from RNA transcripts. The primer set for the first-round RT-PCR of the TCR CDR3 was HTBI. TCRdb analysed the multiplex PCR reads with MiXCR anew, one entry per CDR3 protein. The repertoire holds 700,000 to 950,000 distinct CDR3 sequences, about a third seen once, with less than 35% in the top ten. The sequencing input was blood. These receptor sequences come from a middle-aged woman with Graves' hyperthyroidism.

For this clonotype: This sequence may be a read error, since a much larger clone differs from it by one base. The V call is TRBV7-9, the J call TRBJ1-6; tentative D call: TRBD1 (5 bases). Germline CDR1 is SEHNR and CDR2 is FQNEAQ (reference sequence). Trimming shortened V by 6 bases and J by 7 bases, and 16 bases separated the two germline ends. This CDR3 comprises 15 residues. CDR3 DNA: TGTGCCAGCAGACGGGTCGGGACCCTGAATTCACCCCTCCACTTT. Its translation is CASRRVGTLNSPLHF.

The chain employs TRBV7-2 and TRBJ2-5; the D gene is possibly TRBD2 (6 bases). V was pared by 7 bases and J by 2 bases, with 14 bases between. The germline CDR1 and CDR2 sequences are SGHTA and FQGNSA. The CDR3 loop spans 14 amino acids. The DNA for the CDR3 is TGTGCCAGCACCCTGGGGGGTCTTCAAGAGACCCAGTACTTC. Translated, it gives CASTLGGLQETQYF.

V is TRBV19 and J is TRBJ2-7, with TRBD2 matching over 9 bases. CDR3 size: 15 residues. CDR1 and CDR2 (germline): LNHDA, SQIVND (reference sequence). V trimming: 3 bases; J trimming: 7 bases; junction bases outside the gene matches: 10. CDR3 DNA sequence: TGTGCCAGTAGTATTAGCGGGAGTGGGGACAATGAGCAGTACTTC. Protein sequence: CASSISGSGDNEQYF.

This clonotype showed up just a few times. The chain carries TRBV4-3 and TRBJ1-1; D is ambiguous. Germline CDR1 and CDR2: LGHNA and YSLEER. There are 13 residues in the CDR3. Deletions cut 0 bases from V and 6 bases from J, with 8 bases between. The CDR3 DNA sequence: TGCGCCAGCAGCCAAGATCAAGGCCCTGAAGCTTTCTTT. It specifies CASSQDQGPEAFF.

This clonotype showed up just a few times. This chain connects TRBV20-1 to TRBJ1-1, with unresolved D. V was clipped by 5 bases and J by 7 bases, with 14 bases between them. Germline loops: CDR1 DFQATT, CDR2 SNEGSKA (reference sequence). The CDR3 runs to 12 residues. Here the CDR3 DNA reads TGCAGTGCTCTTTGGGAGTCAGTTGAAGCTTTCTTT. Residues: CSALWESVEAFF.

The V call is TRBV7-2, the J call TRBJ1-1; D not certain. The germline CDR1 and CDR2 sequences are SGHTA and FQGNSA. V lost 1 base to trimming and J lost 6 bases, with 18 bases between them. The CDR3 extends over 16 amino acids. The CDR3 coding sequence is TGTGCCAGCAGCTTAGGAGACGGCCTTTCCGTAGCTGAAGCTTTCTTT. Translating gives CASSLGDGLSVAEAFF.

This clonotype showed up just once. A much larger clone differs from this one at a single base, so this may be a read error. The gene calls are TRBV20-1 and TRBJ2-5; D possibly uses TRBD1 or TRBD2 (5 bases each). The germline gives CDR1 DFQATT, CDR2 SNEGSKA (reference sequence). This CDR3 has 13 residues. The CDR3 DNA reads as TGCAGTGCTAGTTCTTTGGGGGAAGAGGCCCAGTACTTC. Amino acids: CSASSLGEEAQYF.

The chain joins TRBV2 to TRBJ2-7; TRBD2 aligns across 8 bases. There are 14 residues in the CDR3. After removal of 7 bases from V and 8 bases from J, the junction contained 13 bases not matched to a gene. CDR1 and CDR2 from the germline V gene are SNHLY and FYNNEI. The CDR3 here is CASTASGSYDKQYF. CDR3 DNA: TGTGCCAGCACGGCCAGCGGGAGTTACGACAAGCAGTACTTC.

The chain has TRBV9 and TRBJ1-1, with unresolved D. Deletions cut 7 bases from V and 3 bases from J, with 13 bases between. The CDR3 length is 13 residues. In germline, CDR1 is SGDLS, CDR2 YYNGEE. CDR3 bases: TGTGCCAGCTCACGGCTGCGGGACACTGAAGCTTTCTTT. Amino acid sequence: CASSRLRDTEAFF.

The CDR3 coding sequence is TGCAGCGTCACCGGGACAGGGATCTTCAATCAGCCCCAGCATTTT. This encodes CSVTGTGIFNQPQHF. This chain uses TRBV20-1 with TRBJ1-5; TRBD1 matches at 9 bases. This CDR3 region has 15 residues. Germline CDR1 DFQATT, CDR2 SNEGSKA (reference sequence).

This clonotype was recorded many times. This chain uses TRBV10-3 with TRBJ1-1; D remains unclear. Germline-derived CDR1 and CDR2 are ENHRY and SYGVKD. The CDR3 covers 16 residues. Trimming removed 3 bases from V and 0 bases from J, with 14 bases in between. The CDR3 DNA sequence: TGTGCCATCAGTGAAGGAATCCGGGGAGTGAACACTGAAGCTTTCTTT. It codes for CAISEGIRGVNTEAFF.

At least ten counts were recorded for this clonotype. V gene TRBV7-9 combines with J gene TRBJ1-6, with a weak D call TRBD1 (5 bases). The CDR3 has 16 residues. Germline V CDR1 and CDR2: SEHNR, FQNEAQ (reference sequence). The V gene lost 3 bases and the J gene lost 3 bases, with 12 bases spanning the gap. The CDR3 bases are TGTGCCAGCAGCTTGGGACGCGGCGGCTATAATTCACCCCTCCACTTT. Translated: CASSLGRGGYNSPLHF.

This clonotype was seen at least ten times. V usage is TRBV29-1 and J usage is TRBJ1-1; TRBD1 aligns across 8 bases. The CDR3 totals 13 residues. V lost 5 bases to trimming and J lost 5 bases; unmatched junction nucleotides: 7. Germline V gives CDR1 SQVTM, CDR2 ANQGSEA. The CDR3 loop reads CSVFGQGDTEAFF. CDR3 sequence (DNA): TGCAGCGTTTTCGGACAGGGAGATACTGAAGCTTTCTTT.